The present T cell receptor beta chain was sequenced within a study of blood T cells in healthy people across ages. Whole-study results and caveats: A greater number of naive CD4+ cells and higher diversity distinguished long-lived donors from aged donors. In older individuals, TCR beta diversity per million T cells was lower, falling roughly linearly with age.

Every donor provided around 9.5 milliliters of peripheral blood. Next came a second PCR, run for about 7 to 12 cycles, which used a sample-barcoded 5' primer along with a J-beta primer mix. Every sample returned 2.5 million or more CDR3-containing paired-end reads. TCRdb independently ran MiXCR on the 5' RACE reads; one entry per CDR3 protein. Here the sample spans some 920,000 distinct CDR3 sequences, just over 50% being singletons. Regarding this clonotype: Its antigen is unidentified.

CDR3 length: 16 residues. CDR1 and CDR2 from the germline V gene are MGHRA and YSYEKL. The V and J genes are TRBV4-1 and TRBJ1-5, with D possibly TRBD2 on 5 matching bases. The J call could be wrong; TRBJ2-3 is a better fit for the DNA end. The sample was blood. The source is a woman in her fifties or sixties in good health. The CDR3 DNA is TGCGCCAGCAGCCAAGCTTCAAGAGGGAGCAATCAGCCCCAGTATTTT. Translation: CASSQASRGSNQPQYF.